There are a few counts of the clone carrying this T cell receptor (beta chain). What it binds is not known. Other DNA sequences from this sample encode an identical CDR3 as well. The record originates from a study of beta chain features in type 1 diabetes. As every portion of the isolated RNA was reverse transcribed, the sequencing read expressed TCRB transcripts. The repertoire was sequenced with immunoSEQ multiplex PCR; TCRdb's copy has only in-frame clones and lacks some. The profile shows 310,000 or so clones, 9.3% of them singletons. Study outcomes and limitations: All four CD4+ subsets of Type 1 diabetes patients contained TCRB CDR3s that were moderately but significantly shorter.

The sequencing input was central memory CD4+ T cells from blood. The clonotype comes from a man aged 30 to 39 with type 1 diabetes.

For the CDR3, the DNA is TGTGCCAGCAGCAAGGGACAGGGTCTGGGGCAGTACTTC. It is translated as CASSKGQGLGQYF. The gene calls are TRBV5-6 and TRBJ2-7; 9 positions agree with TRBD1. Germline V CDR1 and CDR2: SGHDT, YYEEEE. V lost 4 bases and J lost 9; bases outside the gene matches: 8. The CDR3 is 13 amino acids.